These T cell receptor beta chains were read from a single sample in a study of radiotherapy plus CTLA-4 blockade in lung cancer. Repertoires were generated with immunoSEQ multiplex PCR, while TCRdb's copy carries only in-frame clones and drops some. This table has about 48,000 clones, 65% to 90% appearing once. The material sequenced was peripheral blood, taken from a patient treated with radiotherapy plus ipilimumab. The receptor source for this set is a human donor with non-small cell lung cancer that progressed on radiotherapy plus ipilimumab. Some clones in this sample may be carry-over from other donors' samples. Each CDR3 is given with its conserved first and last residue. Fields, in order: D gene, clone size, V gene, J gene, CDR3 DNA, CDR3 protein. The D gene is left open where the match is weak. Rows may omit the clone size; those that give it use once, few, many or a size class.

TRBD2	.	TRBV10-1	TRBJ2-3	TGCGCCAGCAGTGAGTCCGGACTAGTCACAGATACGCAGTATTTT	CASSESGLVTDTQYF
TRBD2	once	TRBV14	TRBJ2-1	TGTGCCAGCAGCCTGCAGCAAGGGACTAGCGGGAGAGGTAATGAGCAGTTCTTC	CASSLQQGTSGRGNEQFF
.	.	TRBV2	TRBJ2-7	TGTGCCAGCGGGTCCCGGGACTACGAGCAGTACTTC	CASGSRDYEQYF
TRBD1	.	TRBV9	TRBJ2-1	TGTGCCAGCAGCGCACAGGGGTCGGCCTACAATGAGCAGTTCTTC	CASSAQGSAYNEQFF
.	.	TRBV2	TRBJ2-6	TGTGCCAGCACTACCTACAGCTCTGGGGCCAACGTCCTGACTTTC	CASTTYSSGANVLTF
TRBD2	.	TRBV2	TRBJ2-1	TGTGCCAGAAGTAGCGGGGGGCCCAATGAGCAGTTCTTC	CARSSGGPNEQFF
.	once	TRBV19	TRBJ1-1	TGTGCCAGTAGTTATTCGGGGAAGAACACTGAAGCTTTCTTT	CASSYSGKNTEAFF
.	.	TRBV9	TRBJ2-7	TGTGCCAGCAGCGTGACCCCGGGACGGGGGGACAACGAGCAGTACTTC	CASSVTPGRGDNEQYF
TRBD2	.	TRBV4-3	TRBJ2-7	TGCGCCAGCAGCCAAGTCCAAGCGGGAGACTCCTACGAGCAGTACTTC	CASSQVQAGDSYEQYF
.	.	TRBV21-1	TRBJ2-5	TGTGCCAGCACGGACAGGGGCGGAGAGACCCAGTACTTC	CASTDRGGETQYF
TRBD1	once	TRBV28	TRBJ1-4	TGTGCCAGCAGCACCGGGACAGGGAAAAAACTGTTTTTT	CASSTGTGKKLFF
TRBD1	.	TRBV9	TRBJ2-7	TGTGCCAGCAGCGTAGGACAGGGAAACTACGAGCAGTACTTC	CASSVGQGNYEQYF
.	.	TRBV20-1	TRBJ2-5	TGCAGTGCTAGACCACACGGGGAGCAGTACTTC	CSARPHGEQYF
.	.	TRBV9	TRBJ1-2	TGTGCCAGCAGCCCCCGCGGGGGTTCTAACTATGGCTACACCTTC	CASSPRGGSNYGYTF
TRBD2	.	TRBV30	TRBJ2-2	TGTGCCTGGGTAGCGGGAGGGCCTAACACCGGGGAGCTGTTTTTT	CAWVAGGPNTGELFF
.	medium-sized	TRBV6-5	TRBJ1-2	TGTGCCAGCACCCAATTAGGGAGCTATGGCTACACCTTC	CASTQLGSYGYTF
TRBD1	.	TRBV14	TRBJ1-2	TGTGCCAGCAGCCTAGCAGGGGGCATAAGATATGGCTACACCTTC	CASSLAGGIRYGYTF
TRBD2	.	TRBV7-9	TRBJ2-7	TGTGCCAGCAGCCTAAGCGGGAGGGCCTACTACCACGAGCAGTACTTC	CASSLSGRAYYHEQYF
TRBD1	.	TRBV5-1	TRBJ1-2	TGCGCCAGCACGGGTGACAGGGGGATCTATGGCTACACCTTC	CASTGDRGIYGYTF
TRBD1	.	TRBV9	TRBJ1-1	TGTGCCAGCAGCCCTGACAGGGTCTTGGGTGAAGCTTTCTTT	CASSPDRVLGEAFF
TRBD1	.	TRBV5-6	TRBJ2-2	TGTGCCAGCAGCCCTGGGACAGGGGCTAACACCGGGGAGCTGTTTTTT	CASSPGTGANTGELFF
TRBD1	.	TRBV5-1	TRBJ2-3	TGCGCCAGCAGTTCAACAGGGGGCACAGATACGCAGTATTTT	CASSSTGGTDTQYF
.	.	TRBV11-3	TRBJ2-1	TGTGCCAGCAGCTCACACCGGGTCAGTCGTTACAATGAGCAGTTCTTC	CASSSHRVSRYNEQFF
.	.	TRBV6-4	TRBJ1-1	TGTGCCAGCAGTGACTCGGAGGGGGGGTCCAACACTGAAGCTTTCTTT	CASSDSEGGSNTEAFF
.	.	TRBV6-1	TRBJ2-6	TGTGCCAGCAGGAGAGACTCTGGGGCCAACGTCCTGACTTTC	CASRRDSGANVLTF
TRBD2	.	TRBV27	TRBJ2-7	TGTGCCAGCAGTTCCGGGACTAGCGGTGCGAGGTACTTC	CASSSGTSGARYF
.	.	TRBV19	TRBJ1-2	TGTGCCAGTACCAGCGGGCCTGGTGATGGCTACACCTTC	CASTSGPGDGYTF
TRBD2	.	TRBV11-2	TRBJ2-1	TGTGCCAGCAGCGCAGCGGGAGGCTCCCCCGCCAATGAGCAGTTCTTC	CASSAAGGSPANEQFF
TRBD1	.	TRBV5-1	TRBJ1-1	TGCGCCAGCAGCGTGGACAGGGCGGACGTTGAAGCTTTCTTT	CASSVDRADVEAFF
.	few	TRBV29-1	TRBJ1-3	TGCAGCGTTGAAGCCAACTCTGGAAACACCATATATTTT	CSVEANSGNTIYF
.	.	TRBV9	TRBJ2-5	TGTGCCAGCAGTCGCACGGGAGTAGAGACCCAGTACTTC	CASSRTGVETQYF